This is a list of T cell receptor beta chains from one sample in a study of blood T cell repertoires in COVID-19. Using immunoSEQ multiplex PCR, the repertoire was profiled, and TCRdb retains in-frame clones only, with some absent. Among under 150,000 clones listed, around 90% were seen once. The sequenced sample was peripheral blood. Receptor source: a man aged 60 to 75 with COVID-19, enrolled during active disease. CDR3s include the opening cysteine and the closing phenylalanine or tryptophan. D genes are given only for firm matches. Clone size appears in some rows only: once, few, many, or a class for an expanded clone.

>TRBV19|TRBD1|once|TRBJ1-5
CASSGTGTGAQPQHF
TGTGCCAGTAGCGGGACCGGGACAGGGGCTCAGCCCCAGCATTTT
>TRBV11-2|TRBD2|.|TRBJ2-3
CASSLAGRAGDTQYF
TGTGCCAGCAGCTTAGCCGGGAGGGCCGGAGATACGCAGTATTTT
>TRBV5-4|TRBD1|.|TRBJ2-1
CASSLGGTGVGNEQFF
TGTGCCAGCAGCTTGGGTGGGACAGGGGTTGGGAATGAGCAGTTCTTC
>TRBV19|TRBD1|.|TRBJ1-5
CASSRQGGNQPQHF
TGTGCCAGTTCCAGACAGGGAGGAAATCAGCCCCAGCATTTT
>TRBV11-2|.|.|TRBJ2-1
CASSLDLGVQFF
TGTGCCAGCAGCTTAGATCTAGGGGTGCAGTTCTTC
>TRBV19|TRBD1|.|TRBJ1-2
CASSTRDRIVYTF
TGTGCCAGTAGTACAAGGGACAGAATAGTCTACACCTTC
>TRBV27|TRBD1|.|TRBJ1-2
CASRRTGGAGYGYTF
TGTGCCAGCAGGAGGACAGGGGGCGCGGGTTATGGCTACACCTTC
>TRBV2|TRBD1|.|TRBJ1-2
CASSEMWAGGRGYTF
TGTGCCAGCAGTGAAATGTGGGCAGGGGGTCGAGGCTACACCTTC
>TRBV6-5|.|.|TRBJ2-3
CASSPAGHITDTQYF
TGTGCCAGCAGTCCGGCTGGACACATCACAGATACGCAGTATTTT
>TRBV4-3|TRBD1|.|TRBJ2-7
CASSQDVGQGAGEQYF
TGCGCCAGCAGCCAAGATGTAGGACAGGGGGCGGGAGAGCAGTACTTC
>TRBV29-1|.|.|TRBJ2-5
CSASDTSLRVTQYF
TGCAGCGCATCTGATACTAGCTTAAGGGTGACCCAGTACTTC
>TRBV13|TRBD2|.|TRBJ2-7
CASSFGSGVNQNPYYEQYF
TGTGCCAGCAGCTTCGGTAGCGGGGTTAACCAAAACCCGTACTACGAGCAGTACTTC
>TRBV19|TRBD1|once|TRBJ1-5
CASSGQGDQPQHF
TGTGCCAGTAGTGGGCAGGGGGATCAGCCCCAGCATTTT
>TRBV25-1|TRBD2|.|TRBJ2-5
CASSTGTSGRSETQYF
TGTGCCAGCAGTACGGGGACTAGCGGGAGAAGCGAGACCCAGTACTTC
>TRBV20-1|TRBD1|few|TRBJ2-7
CSASQPGQRAYEQYF
TGCAGTGCTAGTCAACCGGGACAGAGAGCCTACGAGCAGTACTTC
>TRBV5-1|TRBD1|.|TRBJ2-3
CASSNPGQGSTDTQYF
TGCGCCAGCAGCAACCCGGGACAGGGATCCACAGATACGCAGTATTTT
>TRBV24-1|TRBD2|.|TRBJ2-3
CATSDLAGKTDTQYF
TGTGCCACCAGTGATCTAGCGGGGAAAACAGATACGCAGTATTTT
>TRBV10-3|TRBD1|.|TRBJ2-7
CAISERTGAPPEQYF
TGTGCCATCAGTGAGAGGACAGGGGCGCCCCCCGAGCAGTACTTC
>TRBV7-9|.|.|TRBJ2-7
CASSLGWDSAYEQYF
TGTGCCAGCAGCTTAGGATGGGACTCAGCCTACGAGCAGTACTTC
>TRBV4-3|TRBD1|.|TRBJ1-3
CASSQDSGQGRNTIYF
TGCGCCAGCAGCCAAGATTCAGGACAGGGTAGGAACACCATATATTTT
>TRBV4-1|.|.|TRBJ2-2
CASSQEDGSTGELFF
TGCGCCAGCAGCCAAGAGGACGGGAGCACCGGGGAGCTGTTTTTT
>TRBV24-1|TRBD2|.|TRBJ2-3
CASSVGSGVPPSTDTQYF
TGTGCCTCCTCGGTGGGTAGCGGGGTACCCCCTAGCACAGATACGCAGTATTTT
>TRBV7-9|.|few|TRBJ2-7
CASSFAAEQYF
TGTGCCAGCAGCTTCGCGGCCGAGCAGTACTTC
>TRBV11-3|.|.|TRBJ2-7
CASSLERWYEQYF
TGTGCCAGCAGCTTAGAGCGATGGTACGAGCAGTACTTC
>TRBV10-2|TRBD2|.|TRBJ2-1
CASSETSGTWGEQFF
TGCGCCAGCAGTGAAACTAGCGGGACCTGGGGGGAGCAGTTCTTC
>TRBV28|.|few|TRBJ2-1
CASSPSVGGGNEQFF
TGTGCCAGCAGTCCTTCGGTGGGTGGCGGGAATGAGCAGTTCTTC
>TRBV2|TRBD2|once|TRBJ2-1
CASSELRTSGSEQFF
TGTGCCAGCAGTGAACTACGGACTAGCGGGAGTGAGCAGTTCTTC
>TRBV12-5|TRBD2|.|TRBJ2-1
CASGSWTSEDNEQFF
TGTGCTAGTGGTTCTTGGACTAGCGAAGACAATGAGCAGTTCTTC
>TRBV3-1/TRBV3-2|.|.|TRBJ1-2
CASSQGAAQNYGYTF
TGTGCCAGCAGCCAAGGGGCAGCACAAAACTATGGCTACACCTTC
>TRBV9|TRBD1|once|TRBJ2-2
CASSVESGTVANTGELFF
TGTGCCAGCAGCGTAGAGTCGGGGACAGTAGCGAACACCGGGGAGCTGTTTTTT
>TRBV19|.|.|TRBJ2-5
CASSIYRTAYQETQYF
TGTGCCAGTAGTATTTATAGGACAGCGTACCAAGAGACCCAGTACTTC
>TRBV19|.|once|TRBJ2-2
CATRGIGTGELFF
TGTGCCACTCGGGGGATAGGCACCGGGGAGCTGTTTTTT
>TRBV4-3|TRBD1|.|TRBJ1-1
CASSPNFPGQGRTEAFF
TGCGCCAGCAGCCCCAACTTCCCGGGACAGGGTAGAACTGAAGCTTTCTTT
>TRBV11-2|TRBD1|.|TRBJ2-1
CASSAGQDFYNEQFF
TGTGCCAGCAGCGCGGGACAGGACTTCTACAATGAGCAGTTCTTC
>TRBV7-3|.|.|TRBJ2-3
CASSPTRQFYTQYF
TGTGCCAGCAGCCCCACACGACAGTTTTATACGCAGTATTTT
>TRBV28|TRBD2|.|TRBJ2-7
CASSTGGYEQYF
TGTGCCAGCTCTACGGGAGGGTACGAGCAGTACTTC
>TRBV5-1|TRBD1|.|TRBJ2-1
CASSSMGQGTANEQFF
TGCGCCAGCAGCTCAATGGGACAGGGGACGGCCAATGAGCAGTTCTTC
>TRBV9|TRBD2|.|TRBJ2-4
CASSVDGTSGSRNIQYF
TGTGCCAGCAGCGTTGATGGGACTAGCGGGAGTAGAAACATTCAGTACTTC
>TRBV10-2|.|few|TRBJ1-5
CASRFQVNQPQHF
TGCGCCAGCAGGTTTCAGGTGAATCAGCCCCAGCATTTT
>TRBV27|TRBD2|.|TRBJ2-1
CASSSGTSGRIYNEQFF
TGTGCCAGCAGTTCGGGGACTAGCGGGAGGATCTACAATGAGCAGTTCTTC